This T cell receptor beta chain was retrieved from a study of blood T cells in healthy people across ages. Germline CDR1 reads SGHDN; CDR2 reads FVKESK. This CDR3 is built from 14 residues. J lost 3 bases, V lost 4 bases, and 4 bases had no gene match. Each donor's blood draw was around 9.1 milliliters of peripheral blood. Using a J-beta primer mix together with a sample-barcoded 5' primer, a second PCR was run for 7 to 11 cycles. TCRdb used MiXCR to reprocess the 5' RACE reads, holding one entry per CDR3 protein. The table has approximately 1,100,000 distinct CDR3 sequences, under 55% seen once. In the case of this clonotype: What it binds is unknown.

Whole-study findings and limits: From one million sequenced T cells, diversity estimates were lower bounds. Percentage of naive T cells showed a strong correlation with TCR beta diversity. Roughly linear declines in TCR beta diversity per million T cells occurred with age.

The J gene is TRBJ2-7, the V gene TRBV14, with 9 positions matching TRBD2. Sequenced material: blood. This TCR came from a woman aged 55-69 years in good health. Written as DNA, the CDR3 is TGTGCCAGCAGCCCGCTAGCGGGGTTCTACGAGCAGTACTTC. This translates into CASSPLAGFYEQYF.